The T cell receptor beta chain described here comes from a study of blood T cells in healthy people across ages. Findings of the study overall: Age advanced and TCR beta diversity per million T cells fell, roughly linearly.

As regards this clonotype: What it binds is not known. The junction departs from germline at one end; a sequencing error may be responsible.

The CDR3 sequence is 16 residues long. Per the germline V gene, CDR1 is SGHTA and CDR2 is FQGNSA. Caucasian, healthy and from Russia, the donors were aged between 6 and 90. Primers used in a second PCR of roughly 7 to 12 cycles were a sample-barcoded 5' primer and a J-beta primer mix. Each CDR3 protein is one row after TCRdb ran MiXCR on the 5' RACE reads. The table records 550,000 to 750,000 distinct CDR3 sequences, under 25% of them present only once. The sequence came from a man between 65 and 85 years old in good health. The sequenced sample was blood. This chain joins TRBV7-2 and TRBJ2-4, with D possibly being TRBD1 (6 bases). CDR3 protein: CASSLVGQLAKNIQYF. The CDR3 region has the DNA TGCGCCAGCAGCTTAGTAGGACAGCTAGCCAAAAACATTCAGTACTTC.